This T cell receptor beta chain stems from a study of blood T cell repertoires in COVID-19. Study background: COVID-19 samples, acute and convalescent, were from the United States, Italy and Spain.

Libraries were prepared by immunoSEQ multiplex PCR; TCRdb keeps only in-frame clonotypes and omits some of them. The top ten clones hold about 9.2% of a sample with a few hundred thousand clones, approximately 86% of them seen once. V trimming: 2 bases; J trimming: 7 bases; junction bases outside the gene matches: 12. Germline CDR1 reads SGHDT; CDR2 reads YYEEEE. The CDR3 totals 16 residues. This clonotype originated in a man aged 35 to 55 who had recovered from COVID-19. Sequencing input: peripheral blood. The chain couples TRBV5-6 to TRBJ1-2, with 9 bases matching TRBD1. DNA for the CDR3: TGTGCCAGCAGCTTTGTTAGTGGGACAGGGTCTAGTGGCTACACCTTC. It specifies CASSFVSGTGSSGYTF.